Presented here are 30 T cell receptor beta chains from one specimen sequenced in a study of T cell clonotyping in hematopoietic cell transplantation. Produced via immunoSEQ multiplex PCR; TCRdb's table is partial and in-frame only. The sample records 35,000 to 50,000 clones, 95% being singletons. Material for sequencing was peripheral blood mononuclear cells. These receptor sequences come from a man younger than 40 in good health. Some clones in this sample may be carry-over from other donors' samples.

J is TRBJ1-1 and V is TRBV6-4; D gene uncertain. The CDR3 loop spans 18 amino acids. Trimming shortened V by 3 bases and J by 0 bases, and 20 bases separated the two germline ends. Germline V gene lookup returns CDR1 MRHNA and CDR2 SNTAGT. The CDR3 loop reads CASSEEGPETALNTEAFF. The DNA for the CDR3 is TGTGCCAGCAGTGAGGAAGGACCCGAAACCGCTTTGAACACTGAAGCTTTCTTT.

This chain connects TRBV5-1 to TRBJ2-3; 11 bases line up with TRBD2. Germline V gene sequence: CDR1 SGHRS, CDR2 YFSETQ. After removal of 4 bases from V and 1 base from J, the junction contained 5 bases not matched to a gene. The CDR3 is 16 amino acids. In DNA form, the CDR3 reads TGCGCCAGCAGCCTTTCGACTAGCGGGGGCACAGATACGCAGTATTTT. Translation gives CASSLSTSGGTDTQYF. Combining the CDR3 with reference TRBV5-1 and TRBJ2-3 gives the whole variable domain KAGVTQTPRYLIKTRGQQVTLSCSPISGHRSVSWYQQTPGQGLQFLFEYFSETQRNKGNFPGRFSGRQFSNSRSEMNVSTLELGDSALYLCASSLSTSGGTDTQYFGPGTRLTVL.

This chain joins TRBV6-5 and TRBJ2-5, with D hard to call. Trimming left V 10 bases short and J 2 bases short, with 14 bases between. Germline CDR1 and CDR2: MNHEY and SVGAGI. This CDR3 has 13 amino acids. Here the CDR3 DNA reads TGTGCCACCCAAAAGCACAGACAAGAGACCCAGTACTTC. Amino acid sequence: CATQKHRQETQYF.

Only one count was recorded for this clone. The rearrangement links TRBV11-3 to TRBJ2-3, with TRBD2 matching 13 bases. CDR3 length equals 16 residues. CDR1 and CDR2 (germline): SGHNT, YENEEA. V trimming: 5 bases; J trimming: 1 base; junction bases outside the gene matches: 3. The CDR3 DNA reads TGTGCCAGCAGCCTGGGACTAGCGGGGCGCACAGATACGCAGTATTTT. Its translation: CASSLGLAGRTDTQYF. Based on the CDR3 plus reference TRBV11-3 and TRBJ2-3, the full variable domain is EAGVVQSPRYKIIEKKQPVAFWCNPISGHNTLYWYLQNLGQGPELLIRYENEEAVDDSQLPKDRFSAERLKGVDSTLKIQPAELGDSAVYLCASSLGLAGRTDTQYFGPGTRLTVL.

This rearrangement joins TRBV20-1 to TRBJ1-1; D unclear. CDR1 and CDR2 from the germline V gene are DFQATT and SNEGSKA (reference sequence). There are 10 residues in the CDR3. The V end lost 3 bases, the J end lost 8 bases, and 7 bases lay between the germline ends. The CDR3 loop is CSASAREAFF. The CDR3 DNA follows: TGCAGTGCTAGCGCCAGGGAAGCTTTCTTT.

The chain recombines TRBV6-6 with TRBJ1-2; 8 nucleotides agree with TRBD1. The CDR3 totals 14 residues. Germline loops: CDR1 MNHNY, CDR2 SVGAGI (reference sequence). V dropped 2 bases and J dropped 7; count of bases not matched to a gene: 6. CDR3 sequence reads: CASSYATGGPGYTF. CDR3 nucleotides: TGTGCCAGCAGTTACGCTACAGGGGGGCCTGGCTACACCTTC.

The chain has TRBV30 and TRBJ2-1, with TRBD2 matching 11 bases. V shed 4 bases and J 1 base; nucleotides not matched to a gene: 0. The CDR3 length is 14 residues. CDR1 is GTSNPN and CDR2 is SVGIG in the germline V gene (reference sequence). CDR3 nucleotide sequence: TGTGCCTGGACTAGCGGGGGGTCCTACAATGAGCAGTTCTTC. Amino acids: CAWTSGGSYNEQFF.

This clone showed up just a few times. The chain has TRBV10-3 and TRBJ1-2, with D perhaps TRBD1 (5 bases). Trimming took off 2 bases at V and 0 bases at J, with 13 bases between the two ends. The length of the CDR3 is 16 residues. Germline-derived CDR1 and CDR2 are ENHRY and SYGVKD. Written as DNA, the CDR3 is TGTGCCATCAGTGAGACGAGAGGGGTCCCTAACTATGGCTACACCTTC. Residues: CAISETRGVPNYGYTF.

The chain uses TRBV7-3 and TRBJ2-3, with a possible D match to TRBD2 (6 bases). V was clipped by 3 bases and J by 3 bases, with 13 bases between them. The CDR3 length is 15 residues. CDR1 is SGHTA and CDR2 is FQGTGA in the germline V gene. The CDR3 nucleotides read TGTGCCAGCAGCTTGGGGGGAGATTCGACAGATACGCAGTATTTT. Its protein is CASSLGGDSTDTQYF.

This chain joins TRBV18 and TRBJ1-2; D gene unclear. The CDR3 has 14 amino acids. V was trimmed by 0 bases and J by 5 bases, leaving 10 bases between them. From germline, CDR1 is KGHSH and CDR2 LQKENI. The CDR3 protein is CASSPPGKEYGYTF. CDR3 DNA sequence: TGTGCCAGCTCACCACCAGGGAAAGAGTATGGCTACACCTTC.

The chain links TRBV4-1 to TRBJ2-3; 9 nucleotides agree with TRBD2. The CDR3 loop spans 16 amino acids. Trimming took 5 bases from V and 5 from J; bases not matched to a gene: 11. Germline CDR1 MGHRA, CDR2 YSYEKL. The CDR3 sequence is CASSLTSGLGIDTQYF. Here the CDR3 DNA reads TGCGCCAGCAGCTTGACTAGCGGTTTGGGTATAGATACGCAGTATTTT.

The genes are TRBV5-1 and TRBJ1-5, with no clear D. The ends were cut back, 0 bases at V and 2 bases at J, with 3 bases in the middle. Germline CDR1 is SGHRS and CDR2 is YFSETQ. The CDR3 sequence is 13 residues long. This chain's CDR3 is CASSLVGNQPQHF. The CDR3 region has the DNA TGCGCCAGCAGCTTGGTCGGCAATCAGCCCCAGCATTTT.

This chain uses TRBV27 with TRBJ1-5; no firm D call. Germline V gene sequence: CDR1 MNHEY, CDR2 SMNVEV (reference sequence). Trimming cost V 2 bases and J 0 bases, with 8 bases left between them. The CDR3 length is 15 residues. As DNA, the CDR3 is TGTGCCAGCAGTTTAAAACCGTATAGCAATCAGCCCCAGCATTTT. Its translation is CASSLKPYSNQPQHF.

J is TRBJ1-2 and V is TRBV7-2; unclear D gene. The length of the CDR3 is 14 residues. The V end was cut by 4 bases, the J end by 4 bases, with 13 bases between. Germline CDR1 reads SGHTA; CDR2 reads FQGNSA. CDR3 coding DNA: TGTGCCAGCAGCTATGCGGCGACGGCCTATGGCTACACCTTC. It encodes CASSYAATAYGYTF. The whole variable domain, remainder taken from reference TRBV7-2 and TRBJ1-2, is GAGVSQSPSNKVTEKGKDVELRCDPISGHTALYWYRQSLGQGLEFLIYFQGNSAPDKSGLPSDRFSAERTGGSVSTLTIQRTQQEDSAVYLCASSYAATAYGYTFGSGTRLTVV.

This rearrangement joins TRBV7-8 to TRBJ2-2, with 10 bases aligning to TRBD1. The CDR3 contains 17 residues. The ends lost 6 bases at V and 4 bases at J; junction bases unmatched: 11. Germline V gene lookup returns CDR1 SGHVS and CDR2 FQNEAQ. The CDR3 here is CASREDRGLVGTGELFF. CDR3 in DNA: TGTGCCAGCAGGGAAGACAGGGGGCTCGTTGGCACCGGGGAGCTGTTTTTT.

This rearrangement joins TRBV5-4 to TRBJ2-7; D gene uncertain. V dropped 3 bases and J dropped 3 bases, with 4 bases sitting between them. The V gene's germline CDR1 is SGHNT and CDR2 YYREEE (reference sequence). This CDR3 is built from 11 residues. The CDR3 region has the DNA TGTGCCAGCAGCTCAAACTACGAGCAGTACTTC. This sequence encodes CASSSNYEQYF.

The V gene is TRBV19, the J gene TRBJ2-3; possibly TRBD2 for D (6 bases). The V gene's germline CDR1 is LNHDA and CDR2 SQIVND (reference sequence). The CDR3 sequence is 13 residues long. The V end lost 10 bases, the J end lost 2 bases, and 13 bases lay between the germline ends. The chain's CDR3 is CATRGLATDTQYF. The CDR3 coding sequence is TGTGCCACCCGGGGGTTGGCCACAGATACGCAGTATTTT.

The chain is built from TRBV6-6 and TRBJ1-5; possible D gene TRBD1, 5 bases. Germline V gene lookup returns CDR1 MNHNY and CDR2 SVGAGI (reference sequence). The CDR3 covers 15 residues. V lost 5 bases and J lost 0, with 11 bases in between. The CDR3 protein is CASSTFQGSNQPQHF. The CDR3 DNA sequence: TGTGCCAGCAGTACATTTCAGGGTAGCAATCAGCCCCAGCATTTT.

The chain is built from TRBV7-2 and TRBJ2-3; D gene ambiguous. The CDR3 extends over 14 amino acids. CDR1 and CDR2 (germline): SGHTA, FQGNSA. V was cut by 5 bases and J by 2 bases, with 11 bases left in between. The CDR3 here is CASSPSQFTDTQYF. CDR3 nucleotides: TGTGCCAGCAGCCCCTCCCAGTTCACAGATACGCAGTATTTT.

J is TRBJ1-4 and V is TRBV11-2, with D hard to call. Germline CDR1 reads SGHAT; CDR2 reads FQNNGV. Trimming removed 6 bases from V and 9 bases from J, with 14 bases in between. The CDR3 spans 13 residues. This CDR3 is CASRNLDEKKLFF. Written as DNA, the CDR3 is TGTGCCAGCAGAAACCTGGACGAGAAAAAACTGTTTTTT.

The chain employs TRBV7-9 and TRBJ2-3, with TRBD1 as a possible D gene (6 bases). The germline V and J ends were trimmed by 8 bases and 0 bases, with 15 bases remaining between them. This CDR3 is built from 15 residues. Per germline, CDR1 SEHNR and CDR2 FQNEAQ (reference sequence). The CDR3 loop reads CASRNSGASTDTQYF. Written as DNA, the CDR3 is TGTGCCAGCCGGAATTCAGGGGCTAGCACAGATACGCAGTATTTT.

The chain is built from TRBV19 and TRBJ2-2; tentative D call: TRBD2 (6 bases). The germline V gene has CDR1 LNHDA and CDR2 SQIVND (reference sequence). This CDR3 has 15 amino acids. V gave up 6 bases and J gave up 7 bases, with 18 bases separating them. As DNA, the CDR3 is TGTGCCAGTAGCCGACTGACTAGTGGTAACGGGGAGCTGTTTTTT. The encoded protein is CASSRLTSGNGELFF. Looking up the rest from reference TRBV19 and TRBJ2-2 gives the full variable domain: DGGITQSPKYLFRKEGQNVTLSCEQNLNHDAMYWYRQDPGQGLRLIYYSQIVNDFQKGDIAEGYSVSREKKESFPLTVTSAQKNPTAFYLCASSRLTSGNGELFFGEGSRLTVL.

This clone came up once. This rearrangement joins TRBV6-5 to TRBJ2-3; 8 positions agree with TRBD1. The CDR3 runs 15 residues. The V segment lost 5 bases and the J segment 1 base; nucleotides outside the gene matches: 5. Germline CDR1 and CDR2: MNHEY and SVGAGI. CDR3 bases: TGTGCCAGCAGTCACAGGGGGGATCGCACAGATACGCAGTATTTT. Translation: CASSHRGDRTDTQYF.

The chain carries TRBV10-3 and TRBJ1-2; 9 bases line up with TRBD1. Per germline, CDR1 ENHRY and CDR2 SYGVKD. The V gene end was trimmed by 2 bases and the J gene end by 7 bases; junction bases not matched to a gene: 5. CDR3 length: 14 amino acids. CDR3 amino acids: CAISERTGAGGYTF. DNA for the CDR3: TGTGCCATCAGTGAGAGGACAGGGGCAGGTGGCTACACCTTC.

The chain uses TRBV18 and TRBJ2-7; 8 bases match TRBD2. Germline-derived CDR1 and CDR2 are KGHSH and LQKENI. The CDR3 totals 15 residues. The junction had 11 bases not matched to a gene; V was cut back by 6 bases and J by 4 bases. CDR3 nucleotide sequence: TGTGCCAGCTCGGGTGACAGCGGGGGTCCTTACGAGCAGTACTTC. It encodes CASSGDSGGPYEQYF.

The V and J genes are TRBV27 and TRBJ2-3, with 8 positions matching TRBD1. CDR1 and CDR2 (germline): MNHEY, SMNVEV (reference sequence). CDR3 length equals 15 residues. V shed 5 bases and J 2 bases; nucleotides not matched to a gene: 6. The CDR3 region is CASSQGQAHTDTQYF. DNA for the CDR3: TGTGCCAGCAGTCAGGGACAGGCGCACACAGATACGCAGTATTTT.

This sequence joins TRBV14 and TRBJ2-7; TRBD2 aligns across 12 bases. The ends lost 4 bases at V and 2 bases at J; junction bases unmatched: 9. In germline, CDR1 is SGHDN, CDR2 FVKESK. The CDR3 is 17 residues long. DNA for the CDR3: TGTGCCAGCAGCCCCTGGACTAGCGGGAAACGGGCCTACGAGCAGTACTTC. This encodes CASSPWTSGKRAYEQYF.

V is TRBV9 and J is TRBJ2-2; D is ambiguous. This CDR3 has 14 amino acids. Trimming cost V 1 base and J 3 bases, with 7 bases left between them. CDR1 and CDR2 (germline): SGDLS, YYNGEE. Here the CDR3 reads CASSVQDYTGELFF. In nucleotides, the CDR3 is TGTGCCAGCAGCGTACAGGATTACACCGGGGAGCTGTTTTTT.

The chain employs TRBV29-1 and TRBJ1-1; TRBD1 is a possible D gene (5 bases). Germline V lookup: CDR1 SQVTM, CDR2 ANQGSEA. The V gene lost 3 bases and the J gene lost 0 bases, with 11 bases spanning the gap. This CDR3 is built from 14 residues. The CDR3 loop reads CSVDRQSLNTEAFF. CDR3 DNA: TGCAGCGTTGACCGACAGAGTCTGAACACTGAAGCTTTCTTT. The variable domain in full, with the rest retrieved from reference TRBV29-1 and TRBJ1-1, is SAVISQKPSRDICQRGTSLTIQCQVDSQVTMMFWYRQQPGQSLTLIATANQGSEATYESGFVIDKFPISRPNLTFSTLTVSNMSPEDSSIYLCSVDRQSLNTEAFFGQGTRLTVV.

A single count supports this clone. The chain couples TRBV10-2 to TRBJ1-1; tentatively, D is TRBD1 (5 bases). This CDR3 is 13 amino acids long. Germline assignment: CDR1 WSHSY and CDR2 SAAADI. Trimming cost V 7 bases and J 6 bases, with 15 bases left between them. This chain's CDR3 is CASNQHPGPEAFF. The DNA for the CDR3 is TGCGCCAGCAATCAACACCCGGGGCCTGAAGCTTTCTTT.